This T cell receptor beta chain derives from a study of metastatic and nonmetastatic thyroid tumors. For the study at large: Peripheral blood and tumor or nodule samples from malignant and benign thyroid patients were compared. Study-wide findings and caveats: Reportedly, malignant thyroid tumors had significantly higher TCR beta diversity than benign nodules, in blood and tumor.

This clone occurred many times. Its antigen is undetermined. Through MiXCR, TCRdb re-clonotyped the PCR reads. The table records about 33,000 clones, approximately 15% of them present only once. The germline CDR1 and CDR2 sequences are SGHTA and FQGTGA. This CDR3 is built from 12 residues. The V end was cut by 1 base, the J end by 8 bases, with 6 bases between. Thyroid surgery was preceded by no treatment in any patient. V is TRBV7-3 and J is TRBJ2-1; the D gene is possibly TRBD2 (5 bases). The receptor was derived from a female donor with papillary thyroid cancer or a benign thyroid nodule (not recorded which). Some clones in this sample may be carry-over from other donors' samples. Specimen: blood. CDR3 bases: TGTGCCAGCAGCTTAAAGGAGGATGAGCAGTTCTTC. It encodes CASSLKEDEQFF.